This is a list of T cell receptor beta chains from one sample in a study of monozygotic twins with cystic fibrosis. Sequencing used immunoSEQ multiplex PCR; TCRdb keeps in-frame clones, though not all of them. Altogether about 19,000 clones are present, 95% to 98% being singletons, with the ten largest covering approximately 1.8%. Material for sequencing was blood. The source of these receptors is a young woman with cystic fibrosis. CDR3s include the opening cysteine and the closing phenylalanine or tryptophan. Each record gives: CDR3 protein, CDR3 DNA, V gene, J gene, D gene, clone size. D genes are given only for firm matches. Some rows mark clone size as missing; the rest say once, few, many or name a class of expanded clone.

CASSLDRRKMIAFF,TGCGCCAGCAGCTTGGACAGACGTAAGATGATAGCTTTCTTT,TRBV5-1,TRBJ1-1,.,.
CASTPGTHSGANVLTF,TGCGCCAGCACTCCCGGGACTCACTCTGGGGCCAACGTCCTGACTTTC,TRBV5-1,TRBJ2-6,.,.
CATSAAQAGEQFF,TGTGCCACCTCAGCAGCCCAAGCAGGTGAGCAGTTCTTC,TRBV27,TRBJ2-1,.,.
CASSPTANIQYF,TGTGCCAGCAGCCCCACCGCAAACATTCAGTACTTC,TRBV5-5,TRBJ2-4,.,.
CASSKPGQRNTEAFF,TGCGCCAGCAGCAAACCGGGACAGCGAAACACTGAAGCTTTCTTT,TRBV4-1,TRBJ1-1,TRBD1,.
CSASLGANYGYTF,TGCAGCGCATCCCTGGGAGCTAACTATGGCTACACCTTC,TRBV29-1,TRBJ1-2,.,.
CASSTPDRGQERGYTF,TGTGCCAGTAGTACCCCGGACAGGGGGCAGGAGCGGGGCTACACCTTC,TRBV19,TRBJ1-2,TRBD1,.
CASSREGEGSPLHF,TGTGCCAGCAGCCGCGAGGGGGAGGGTTCACCCCTCCACTTT,TRBV6-5,TRBJ1-6,.,.
CASSEITGPQTEAFF,TGTGCCAGCAGTGAGATTACCGGGCCCCAAACTGAAGCTTTCTTT,TRBV6-1,TRBJ1-1,.,few
CASSPTGDRDVSPLHF,TGTGCCAGCAGTCCGACGGGAGACAGAGACGTTTCACCCCTCCACTTT,TRBV21-1,TRBJ1-6,.,.
CASSLRDSPLHF,TGTGCCAGCAGCTTGAGGGACTCACCCCTCCACTTT,TRBV5-4,TRBJ1-6,.,.
CASLKGISTDTQYF,TGTGCCAGCTTGAAAGGGATTAGCACAGATACGCAGTATTTT,TRBV11-2,TRBJ2-3,.,.
CASSYSMENTEAFF,TGTGCCAGCAGTTACTCGATGGAGAACACTGAAGCTTTCTTT,TRBV6-5,TRBJ1-1,.,.
CASSQDKGYRLEQYF,TGCGCCAGCAGCCAAGACAAGGGATATCGACTGGAGCAGTACTTC,TRBV4-1,TRBJ2-7,.,.
CASSQGGNQPQHF,TGTGCCAGCAGCCAGGGGGGCAATCAGCCCCAGCATTTT,TRBV9,TRBJ1-5,TRBD1,.
CAWSITGQGLLYEQYF,TGTGCCTGGAGCATTACCGGACAGGGGTTACTTTACGAGCAGTACTTC,TRBV30,TRBJ2-7,TRBD1,.
CASSLVRLDSGGELFF,TGTGCCAGCAGCTTAGTACGGCTAGATTCGGGCGGGGAGCTGTTTTTT,TRBV7-2,TRBJ2-2,.,.
CASSPAGGGYEQYF,TGTGCCAGTAGTCCAGCGGGGGGCGGGTACGAGCAGTACTTC,TRBV19,TRBJ2-7,TRBD2,.
CASSLVGDTYF,TGCGCCAGCAGCTTGGTGGGGGACACGTATTTT,TRBV5-1,TRBJ2-3,.,.
CASSEGGQGADTIYF,TGTGCCAGCAGTGAAGGGGGACAGGGGGCAGACACCATATATTTT,TRBV6-1,TRBJ1-3,TRBD1,.
CAIPGTGNPYEQYF,TGTGCCATTCCCGGGACAGGGAATCCCTACGAGCAGTACTTC,TRBV7-9,TRBJ2-7,TRBD1,.
CASMKGFNEKLFF,TGTGCCAGCATGAAAGGGTTTAATGAAAAACTGTTTTTT,TRBV2,TRBJ1-4,.,.
CASSMDGTGRNTF,TGTGCCAGCAGCATGGACGGGACAGGGAGAAACACCTTC,TRBV5-4,TRBJ1-2,TRBD1,.
CASSQEGRPSNEKLFF,TGCGCCAGCAGCCAAGAAGGGAGACCCTCTAATGAAAAACTGTTTTTT,TRBV4-1,TRBJ1-4,.,once
CASGYSTASYEQYF,TGTGCTAGTGGATACTCGACAGCCTCCTACGAGCAGTACTTC,TRBV12-5,TRBJ2-7,.,.
CASSQGGGHYGYTF,TGCGCCAGCAGCCAAGGCGGGGGTCACTATGGCTACACCTTC,TRBV4-1,TRBJ1-2,.,.
CASSSLLDRDYEQYF,TGTGCCAGCAGCTCACTCCTTGACAGAGACTACGAGCAGTACTTC,TRBV27,TRBJ2-7,.,once
CASSTQTNFQETQYF,TGCGCCAGCAGCACACAAACGAACTTCCAAGAGACCCAGTACTTC,TRBV5-1,TRBJ2-5,.,.
CASIRDPGSSYEQYF,TGTGCCAGCATTCGGGACCCTGGGAGCTCCTACGAGCAGTACTTC,TRBV6-1,TRBJ2-7,.,.
CASNPGGYEQYF,TGTGCCAGCAACCCCGGGGGCTACGAGCAGTACTTC,TRBV2,TRBJ2-7,.,.
CASSPLAGSSYEQYF,TGTGCCAGCTCCCCTTTGGCAGGGAGCTCCTACGAGCAGTACTTC,TRBV18,TRBJ2-7,.,.
CASSRQGAYTEAFF,TGCGCCAGCAGTAGACAGGGGGCGTACACTGAAGCTTTCTTT,TRBV10-1,TRBJ1-1,TRBD1,.
CASSQASASASTDTQYF,TGCGCCAGCAGCCAAGCGAGTGCTAGCGCAAGCACAGATACGCAGTATTTT,TRBV4-1,TRBJ2-3,.,.
CASILAGTSGGGETQYF,TGTGCCAGCATCCTAGCCGGGACTAGCGGGGGTGGTGAGACCCAGTACTTC,TRBV2,TRBJ2-5,TRBD2,.
CASSPGAAQYEQYF,TGCGCCAGCAGCCCCGGGGCAGCCCAATACGAGCAGTACTTC,TRBV5-1,TRBJ2-7,.,.
CASRGLERYEQYF,TGTGCCAGCAGAGGATTAGAACGCTACGAGCAGTACTTC,TRBV6-6,TRBJ2-7,.,.
CAWSVRAGSYEQYF,TGTGCCTGGAGTGTCAGGGCAGGGTCCTACGAGCAGTACTTC,TRBV30,TRBJ2-7,.,.
CASSRDGAYNSPLHF,TGCGCCAGCAGCAGGGATGGGGCCTATAATTCACCCCTCCACTTT,TRBV5-1,TRBJ1-6,.,.
CASSEFNGRNTEAFF,TGTGCCAGCAGTGAGTTTAACGGGCGGAACACTGAAGCTTTCTTT,TRBV2,TRBJ1-1,.,once
CASSLLSGYGYTF,TGTGCCAGCAGTTTATTGTCCGGGTATGGCTACACCTTC,TRBV27,TRBJ1-2,.,.
CASSVSRGPTDTQYF,TGTGCCAGCAGCGTTTCCAGGGGTCCCACAGATACGCAGTATTTT,TRBV2,TRBJ2-3,.,.
CASSPRVAEPNEQFF,TGTGCCAGCTCACCAAGGGTAGCGGAGCCCAATGAGCAGTTCTTC,TRBV18,TRBJ2-1,.,.
CASSLDREYTIYF,TGCGCCAGCAGCTTAGACAGGGAATACACCATATATTTT,TRBV5-1,TRBJ1-3,TRBD1,.
CASSTVRNEQFF,TGTGCCAGCAGCACCGTTCGGAATGAGCAGTTCTTC,TRBV5-6,TRBJ2-1,.,.
CASSEGSALREQYF,TGTGCCAGCAGTGAGGGCAGCGCTCTTCGAGAGCAGTACTTC,TRBV2,TRBJ2-7,.,.
CASSRQVPEQYF,TGTGCCAGCAGTCGACAGGTCCCCGAGCAGTACTTC,TRBV7-2,TRBJ2-7,.,.
CSATPGGLAIQETQYF,TGCAGCGCCACTCCCGGGGGGCTAGCGATCCAAGAGACCCAGTACTTC,TRBV29-1,TRBJ2-5,.,.
CASSLSTGIGKLFF,TGCGCCAGCAGCCTTTCGACAGGGATAGGAAAACTGTTTTTT,TRBV4-3,TRBJ1-4,TRBD1,.
CATGGDSGANVLTF,TGTGCCACCGGGGGAGACTCTGGGGCCAACGTCCTGACTTTC,TRBV10-3,TRBJ2-6,.,once
CATSRDRGRSNTGELFF,TGTGCCACCAGCAGAGATCGGGGCAGGAGCAACACCGGGGAGCTGTTTTTT,TRBV15,TRBJ2-2,.,.
CASGSEYNSPLHF,TGTGCCAGCGGGTCGGAGTATAATTCACCCCTCCACTTT,TRBV6-5,TRBJ1-6,.,.
CASSRYQETQYF,TGTGCCAGCAGCCGCTATCAAGAGACCCAGTACTTC,TRBV5-5,TRBJ2-5,.,once
CASSFRDRVYYTEAFF,TGTGCCAGCAGCTTCCGGGACAGGGTTTATTACACTGAAGCTTTCTTT,TRBV11-1,TRBJ1-1,TRBD1,.
CASSEALGGGVLTDTQYF,TGTGCCAGCAGTGAAGCGCTTGGAGGGGGGGTACTCACAGATACGCAGTATTTT,TRBV6-1,TRBJ2-3,.,.
CASVPDRPYGYTF,TGTGCTAGTGTACCCGACAGACCCTATGGCTACACCTTC,TRBV12-5,TRBJ1-2,.,.